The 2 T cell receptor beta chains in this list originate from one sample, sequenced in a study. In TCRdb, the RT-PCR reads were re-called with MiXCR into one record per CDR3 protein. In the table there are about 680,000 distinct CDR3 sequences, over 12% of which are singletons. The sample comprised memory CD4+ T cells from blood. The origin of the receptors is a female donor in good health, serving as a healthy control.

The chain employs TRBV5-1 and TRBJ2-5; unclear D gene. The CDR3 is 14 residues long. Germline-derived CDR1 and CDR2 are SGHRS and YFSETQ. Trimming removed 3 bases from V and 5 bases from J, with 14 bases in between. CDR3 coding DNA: TGCGCCAGCAGCTCAGAATCGGTGTCGGAGACCCAGTACTTC. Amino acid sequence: CASSSESVSETQYF.

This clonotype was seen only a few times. CDR3 DNA: TGTGCCAGCAGTTCCGGCAAGCTGGTACGGGGGGATACGCAGTATTTT. Protein: CASSSGKLVRGDTQYF. The chain combines TRBV12-3 or TRBV12-4 with TRBJ2-3, with D perhaps matching TRBD2 (6 bases). The V and J ends lost 4 bases and 6 bases respectively, with 20 bases between them. The CDR3 sequence is 16 residues long.